The TCR beta chain under discussion was sequenced for a study of OX40 agonist ivuxolimab in advanced cancers. Overall study results and limits: Partial responders at 0.1-3.0 mg/kg showed near-lowest clonal expansion. Clonal expansion from baseline to week 6 occurred in both CD4+ and CD8+ T cells.

Germline lookup yields CDR1 SGHTA and CDR2 FQGNSA. The length of the CDR3 is 12 residues. V was clipped by 5 bases and J by 6 bases, with 11 bases between them. Points on this clone: Its antigen is currently unknown.

Only in-frame clones appear in the TCRdb table, and some are missing; sequencing was by immunoSEQ multiplex PCR. This sample has tens of thousands of clones, with approximately 81% found just once. The sample here was CD4+ or CD8+ T cells sorted from blood, taken in a trial of the OX40 agonist ivuxolimab. The source of this sequence is an adult with an advanced solid tumor such as melanoma, head and neck, liver or kidney cancer. The chain uses TRBV7-2 and TRBJ2-7; D gene ambiguous. CDR3 in amino acids: CASSQGISEQYF. In DNA form, the CDR3 reads TGTGCCAGCAGCCAAGGGATCTCCGAGCAGTACTTC.